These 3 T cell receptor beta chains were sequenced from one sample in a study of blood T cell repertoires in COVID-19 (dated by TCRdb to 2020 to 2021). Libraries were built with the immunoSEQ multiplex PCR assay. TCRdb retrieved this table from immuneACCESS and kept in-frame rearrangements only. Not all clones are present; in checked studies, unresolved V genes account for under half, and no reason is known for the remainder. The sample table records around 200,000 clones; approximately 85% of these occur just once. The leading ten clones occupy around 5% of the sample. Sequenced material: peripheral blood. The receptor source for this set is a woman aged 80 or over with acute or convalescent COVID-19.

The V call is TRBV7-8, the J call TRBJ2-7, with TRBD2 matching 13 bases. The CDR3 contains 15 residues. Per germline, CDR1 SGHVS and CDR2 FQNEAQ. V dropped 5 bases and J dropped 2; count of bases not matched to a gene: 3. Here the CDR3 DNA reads TGTGCCAGCAGCCCTACTAGCGGGAGGGCCTACGAGCAGTACTTC. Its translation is CASSPTSGRAYEQYF.

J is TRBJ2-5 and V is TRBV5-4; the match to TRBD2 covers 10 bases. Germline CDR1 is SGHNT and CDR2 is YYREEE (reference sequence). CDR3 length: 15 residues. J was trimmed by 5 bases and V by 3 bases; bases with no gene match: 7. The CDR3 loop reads CASSSLAGEFETQYF. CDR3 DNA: TGTGCCAGCAGCTCTCTAGCGGGAGAGTTCGAGACCCAGTACTTC.

The CDR3 bases are TGTGCCGGAGGGGTGGCCGGGTATAGCAATCAGCCCCAGCATTTT. As protein: CAGGVAGYSNQPQHF. The chain employs TRBV28 and TRBJ1-5; weak D call: TRBD1 (5 bases). The V and J ends lost 11 bases and 0 bases respectively, with 17 bases between them. This CDR3 region has 15 residues. The V gene's germline CDR1 is MDHEN and CDR2 SYDVKM.